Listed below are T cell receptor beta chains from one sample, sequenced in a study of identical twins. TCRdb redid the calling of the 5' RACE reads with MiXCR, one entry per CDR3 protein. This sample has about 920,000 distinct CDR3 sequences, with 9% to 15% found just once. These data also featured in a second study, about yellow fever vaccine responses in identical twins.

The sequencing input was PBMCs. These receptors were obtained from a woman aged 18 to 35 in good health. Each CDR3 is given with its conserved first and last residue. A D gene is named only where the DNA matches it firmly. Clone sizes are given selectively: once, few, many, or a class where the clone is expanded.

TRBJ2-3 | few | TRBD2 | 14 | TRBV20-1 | CSAEVGTNTDTQYF | TGCAGTGCTGAGGTGGGGACTAACACAGATACGCAGTATTTT
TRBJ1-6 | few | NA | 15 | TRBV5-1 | CASSDRDGSNSPLHF | TGCGCCAGCAGCGACCGGGACGGATCCAATTCACCCCTCCACTTT
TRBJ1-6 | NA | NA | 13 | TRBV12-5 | CASGTALNSPLHF | TGTGCTAGTGGTACAGCTCTAAATTCACCCCTCCACTTT
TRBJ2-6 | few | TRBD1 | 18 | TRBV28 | CASSTGTGGFGGANVLTF | TGTGCCAGCAGTACCGGGACAGGGGGCTTCGGGGGGGCCAACGTCCTGACTTTC
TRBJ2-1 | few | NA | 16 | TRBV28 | CASSNPVTSSYNEQFF | TGTGCCAGCAGTAACCCCGTTACAAGCTCCTACAATGAGCAGTTCTTC
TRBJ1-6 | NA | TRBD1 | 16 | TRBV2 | CASSESVEGANSPLHF | TGTGCCAGCAGTGAAAGTGTGGAGGGGGCGAATTCACCCCTCCACTTT
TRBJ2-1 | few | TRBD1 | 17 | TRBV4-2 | CASSHIAGGPPYNEQFF | TGTGCCAGCAGCCATATAGCAGGGGGCCCCCCCTACAATGAGCAGTTCTTC
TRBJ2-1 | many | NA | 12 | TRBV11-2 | CASSLDINEQFF | TGTGCCAGCAGCTTAGATATCAATGAGCAGTTCTTC
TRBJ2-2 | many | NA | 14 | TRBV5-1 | CASSLNRGTGELFF | TGCGCCAGCAGCTTGAATAGGGGAACCGGGGAGCTGTTTTTT
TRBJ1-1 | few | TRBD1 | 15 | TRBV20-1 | CSDGYPDRENTEAFF | TGCAGTGACGGATACCCGGACAGGGAGAACACTGAAGCTTTCTTT
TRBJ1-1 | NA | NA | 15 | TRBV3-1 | CASSHYPDRNTEAFF | TGTGCCAGCAGCCATTACCCTGACAGGAACACTGAAGCTTTCTTT
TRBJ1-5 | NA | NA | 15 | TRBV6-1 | CASSRFMGTNQPQHF | TGTGCCAGCAGCAGATTCATGGGTACCAATCAGCCCCAGCATTTT
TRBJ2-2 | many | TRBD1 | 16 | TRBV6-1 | CASSVGTGGADGELFF | TGTGCCAGCAGTGTGGGGACAGGGGGCGCGGACGGGGAGCTGTTTTTT
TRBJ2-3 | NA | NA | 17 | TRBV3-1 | CASSQEGLALGTDTQYF | TGTGCCAGCAGCCAAGAAGGTCTAGCGCTCGGCACAGATACGCAGTATTTT
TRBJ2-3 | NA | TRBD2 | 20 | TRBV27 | CASSLIQWAGGPHSTDTQYF | TGTGCCAGCAGTTTAATCCAGTGGGCGGGAGGGCCTCATAGCACAGATACGCAGTATTTT
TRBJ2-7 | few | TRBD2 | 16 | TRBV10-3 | CAISDFLAGSGGEQYF | TGTGCCATCAGTGACTTCTTAGCGGGCTCGGGGGGGGAGCAGTACTTC
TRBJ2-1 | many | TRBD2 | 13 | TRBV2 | CATGGEGLVEQFF | TGTGCCACCGGCGGGGAGGGCCTCGTTGAGCAGTTCTTC
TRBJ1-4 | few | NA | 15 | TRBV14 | CASSLGGQFNEKLFF | TGTGCCAGCAGCCTCGGAGGACAGTTTAATGAAAAACTGTTTTTT
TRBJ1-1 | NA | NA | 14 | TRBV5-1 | CASSTPGTTSEAFF | TGCGCCAGCAGCACGCCCGGGACCACATCTGAAGCTTTCTTT
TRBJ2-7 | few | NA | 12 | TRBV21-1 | CASKGGERKQYF | TGTGCCAGCAAAGGAGGGGAAAGGAAGCAGTACTTC
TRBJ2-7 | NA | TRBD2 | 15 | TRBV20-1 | CSARAIAGDPYEQYF | TGCAGTGCTAGAGCCATTGCGGGAGATCCCTACGAGCAGTACTTC
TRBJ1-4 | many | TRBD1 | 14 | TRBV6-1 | CASRPPGQGEKLFF | TGTGCCAGCAGACCACCGGGACAGGGTGAAAAACTGTTTTTT